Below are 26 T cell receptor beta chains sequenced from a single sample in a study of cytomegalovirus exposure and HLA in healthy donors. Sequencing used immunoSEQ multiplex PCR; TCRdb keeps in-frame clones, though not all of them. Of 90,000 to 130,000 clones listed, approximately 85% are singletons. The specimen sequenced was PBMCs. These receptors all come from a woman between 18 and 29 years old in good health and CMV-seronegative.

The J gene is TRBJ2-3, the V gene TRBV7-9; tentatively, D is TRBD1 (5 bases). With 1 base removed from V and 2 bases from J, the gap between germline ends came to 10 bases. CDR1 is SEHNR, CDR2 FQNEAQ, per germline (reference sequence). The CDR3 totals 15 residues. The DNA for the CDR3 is TGTGCCAGCAGCTTAGTTCAGGGTCACACAGATACGCAGTATTTT. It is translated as CASSLVQGHTDTQYF.

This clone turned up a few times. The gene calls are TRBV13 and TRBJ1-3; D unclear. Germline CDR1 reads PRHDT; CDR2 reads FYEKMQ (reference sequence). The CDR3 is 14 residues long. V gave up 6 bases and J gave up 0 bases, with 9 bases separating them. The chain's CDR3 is CASRSGGSGNTIYF. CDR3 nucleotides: TGTGCCAGCAGATCCGGTGGCTCTGGAAACACCATATATTTT.

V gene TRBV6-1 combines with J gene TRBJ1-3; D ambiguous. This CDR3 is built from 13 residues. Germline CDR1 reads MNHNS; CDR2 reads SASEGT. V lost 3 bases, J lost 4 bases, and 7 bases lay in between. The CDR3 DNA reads TGTGCCAGCAGTGACGGGGTAGGAAACACCATATATTTT. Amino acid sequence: CASSDGVGNTIYF.

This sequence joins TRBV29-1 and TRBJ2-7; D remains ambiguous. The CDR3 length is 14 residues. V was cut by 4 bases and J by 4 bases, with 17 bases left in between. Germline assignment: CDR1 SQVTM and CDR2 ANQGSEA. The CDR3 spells CSVGFRERLYEQYF. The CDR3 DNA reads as TGCAGCGTTGGCTTCCGAGAACGGTTATACGAGCAGTACTTC.

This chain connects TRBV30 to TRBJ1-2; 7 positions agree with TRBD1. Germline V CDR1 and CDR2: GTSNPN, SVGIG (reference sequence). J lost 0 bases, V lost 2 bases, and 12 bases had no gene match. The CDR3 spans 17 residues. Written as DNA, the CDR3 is TGTGCCTGGAGTTTATACCGGGACAGCCTAACTAACTATGGCTACACCTTC. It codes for CAWSLYRDSLTNYGYTF.

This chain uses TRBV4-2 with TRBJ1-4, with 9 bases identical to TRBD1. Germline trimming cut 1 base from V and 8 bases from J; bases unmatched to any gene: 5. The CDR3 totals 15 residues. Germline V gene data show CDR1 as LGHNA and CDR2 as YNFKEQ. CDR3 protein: CASSQVGGQGEKLFF. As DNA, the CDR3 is TGTGCCAGCAGCCAAGTCGGGGGACAGGGAGAAAAACTGTTTTTT.

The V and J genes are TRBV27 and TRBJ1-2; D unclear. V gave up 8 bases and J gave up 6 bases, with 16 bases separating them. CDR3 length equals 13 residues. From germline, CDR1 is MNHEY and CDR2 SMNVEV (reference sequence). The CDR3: CASWGGLRNGYTF. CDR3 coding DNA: TGTGCCAGCTGGGGAGGGCTCAGAAATGGCTACACCTTC.

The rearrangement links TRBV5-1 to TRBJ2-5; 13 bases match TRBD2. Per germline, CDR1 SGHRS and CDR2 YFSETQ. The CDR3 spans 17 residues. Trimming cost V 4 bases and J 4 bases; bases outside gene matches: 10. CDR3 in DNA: TGCGCCAGCAGCGGAACACTTCGGACTAGCGGGGGAGAGACCCAGTACTTC. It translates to CASSGTLRTSGGETQYF.

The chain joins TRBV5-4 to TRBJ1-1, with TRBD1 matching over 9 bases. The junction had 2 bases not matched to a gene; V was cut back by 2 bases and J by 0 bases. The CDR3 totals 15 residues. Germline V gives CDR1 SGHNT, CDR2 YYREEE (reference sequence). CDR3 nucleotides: TGTGCCAGCAGCTTCCGGGACAGGGTGAACACTGAAGCTTTCTTT. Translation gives CASSFRDRVNTEAFF.

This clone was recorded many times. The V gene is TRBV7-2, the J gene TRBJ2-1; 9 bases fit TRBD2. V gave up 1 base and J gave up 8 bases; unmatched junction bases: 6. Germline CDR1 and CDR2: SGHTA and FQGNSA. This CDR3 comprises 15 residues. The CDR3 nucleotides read TGTGCCAGCAGCTTAGAGGCGGGGGGGCCATATGAGCAGTTCTTC. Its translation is CASSLEAGGPYEQFF.

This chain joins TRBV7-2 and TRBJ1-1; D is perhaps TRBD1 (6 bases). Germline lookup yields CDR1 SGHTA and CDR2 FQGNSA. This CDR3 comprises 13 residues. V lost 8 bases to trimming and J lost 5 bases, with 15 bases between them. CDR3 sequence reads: CASLQGSWTEAFF. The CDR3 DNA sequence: TGTGCCAGCCTCCAGGGGTCGTGGACTGAAGCTTTCTTT.

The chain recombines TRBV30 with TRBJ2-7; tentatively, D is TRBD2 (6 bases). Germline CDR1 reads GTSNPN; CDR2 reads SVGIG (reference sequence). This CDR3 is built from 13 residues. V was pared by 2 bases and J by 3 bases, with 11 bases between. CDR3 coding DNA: TGTGCCTGGAGTCGGGCCGGGAGCTACGAGCAGTACTTC. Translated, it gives CAWSRAGSYEQYF.

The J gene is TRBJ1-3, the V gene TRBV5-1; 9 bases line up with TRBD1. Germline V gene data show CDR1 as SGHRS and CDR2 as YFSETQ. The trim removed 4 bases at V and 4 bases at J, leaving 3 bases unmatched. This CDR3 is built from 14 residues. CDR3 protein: CASSGGTGGNTIYF. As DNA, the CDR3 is TGCGCCAGCAGCGGGGGGACAGGGGGAAACACCATATATTTT. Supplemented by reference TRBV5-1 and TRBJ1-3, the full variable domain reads KAGVTQTPRYLIKTRGQQVTLSCSPISGHRSVSWYQQTPGQGLQFLFEYFSETQRNKGNFPGRFSGRQFSNSRSEMNVSTLELGDSALYLCASSGGTGGNTIYFGEGSWLTVV.

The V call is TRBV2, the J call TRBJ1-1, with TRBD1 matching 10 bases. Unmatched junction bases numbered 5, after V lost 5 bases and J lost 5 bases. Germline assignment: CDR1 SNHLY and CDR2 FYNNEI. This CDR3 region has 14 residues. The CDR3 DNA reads TGTGCCAGCAGTAAGGACAGGGGGGGAACTGAAGCTTTCTTT. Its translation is CASSKDRGGTEAFF.

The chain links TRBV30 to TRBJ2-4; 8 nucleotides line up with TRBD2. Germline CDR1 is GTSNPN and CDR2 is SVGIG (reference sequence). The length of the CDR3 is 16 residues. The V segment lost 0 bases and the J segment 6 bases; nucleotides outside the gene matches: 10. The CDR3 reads CAWSVPGGAGGNIQYF. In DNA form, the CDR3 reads TGTGCCTGGAGTGTACCCGGGGGGGCCGGCGGAAACATTCAGTACTTC.

The CDR3 DNA is TGTGCCATGCAAAGGGACACCAACTACGAGCAGTACTTC. Its protein product is CAMQRDTNYEQYF. The chain joins TRBV10-3 to TRBJ2-7, with D possibly TRBD1 on 6 matching bases. The V end was cut by 9 bases, the J end by 3 bases, with 15 bases between. The CDR3 extends over 13 amino acids. Germline-derived CDR1 and CDR2 are ENHRY and SYGVKD.

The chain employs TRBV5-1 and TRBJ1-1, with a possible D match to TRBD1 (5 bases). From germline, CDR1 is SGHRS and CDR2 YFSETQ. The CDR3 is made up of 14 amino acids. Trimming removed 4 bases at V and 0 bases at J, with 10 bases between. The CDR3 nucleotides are TGCGCCAGCAGCGGGGGGACGTTGAACACTGAAGCTTTCTTT. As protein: CASSGGTLNTEAFF. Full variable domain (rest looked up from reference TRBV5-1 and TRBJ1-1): KAGVTQTPRYLIKTRGQQVTLSCSPISGHRSVSWYQQTPGQGLQFLFEYFSETQRNKGNFPGRFSGRQFSNSRSEMNVSTLELGDSALYLCASSGGTLNTEAFFGQGTRLTVV.

This chain's CDR3 is CAISDGAGRYGYTF. CDR3 in DNA: TGTGCCATCAGTGATGGGGCAGGGAGGTATGGCTACACCTTC. The chain employs TRBV10-3 and TRBJ1-2; D is possibly TRBD1 (5 bases). The CDR3 is 14 residues long. Trimming removed 3 bases from V and 5 bases from J, with 13 bases in between. From germline, CDR1 is ENHRY and CDR2 SYGVKD.

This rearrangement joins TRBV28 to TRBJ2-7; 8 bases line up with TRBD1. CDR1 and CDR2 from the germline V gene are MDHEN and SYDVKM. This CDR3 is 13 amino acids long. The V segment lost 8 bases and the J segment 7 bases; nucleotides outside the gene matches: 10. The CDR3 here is CASLEQGAREQYF. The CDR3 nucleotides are TGTGCCAGCCTCGAGCAGGGGGCTAGGGAGCAGTACTTC.

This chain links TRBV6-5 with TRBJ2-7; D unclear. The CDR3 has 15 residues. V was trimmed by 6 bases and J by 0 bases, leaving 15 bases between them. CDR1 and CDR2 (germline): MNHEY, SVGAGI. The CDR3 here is CASSSTPTPSYEQYF. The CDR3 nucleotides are TGTGCCAGCAGCTCCACCCCGACACCCTCCTACGAGCAGTACTTC.

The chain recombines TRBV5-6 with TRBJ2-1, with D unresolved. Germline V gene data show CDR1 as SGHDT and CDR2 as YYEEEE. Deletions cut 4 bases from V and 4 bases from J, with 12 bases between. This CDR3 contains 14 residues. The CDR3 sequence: CASSPRWAYNEQFF. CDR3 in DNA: TGTGCCAGCAGCCCCCGGTGGGCTTACAATGAGCAGTTCTTC.

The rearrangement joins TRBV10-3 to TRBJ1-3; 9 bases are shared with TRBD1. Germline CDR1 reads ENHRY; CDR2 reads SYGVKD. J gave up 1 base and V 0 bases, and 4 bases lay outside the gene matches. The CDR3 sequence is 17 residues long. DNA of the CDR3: TGTGCCATCAGTGAGTCCCGGACAGGGGTATCTGGAAACACCATATATTTT. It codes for CAISESRTGVSGNTIYF.

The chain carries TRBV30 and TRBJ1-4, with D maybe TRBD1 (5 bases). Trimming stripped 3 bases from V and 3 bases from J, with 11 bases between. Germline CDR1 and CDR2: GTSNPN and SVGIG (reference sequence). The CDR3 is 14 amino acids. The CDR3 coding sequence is TGTGCCTGGAGGGGGGGGACCCCTAATGAAAAACTGTTTTTT. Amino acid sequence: CAWRGGTPNEKLFF.

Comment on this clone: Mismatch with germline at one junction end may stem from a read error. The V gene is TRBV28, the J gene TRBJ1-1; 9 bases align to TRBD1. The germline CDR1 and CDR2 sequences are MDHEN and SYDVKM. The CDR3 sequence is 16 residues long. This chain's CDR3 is CASRLARGTGNAEAFF. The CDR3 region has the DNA TGTGCCAGCCGGCTAGCCCGTGGGACAGGGAACGCTGAAGCTTTCTTT.

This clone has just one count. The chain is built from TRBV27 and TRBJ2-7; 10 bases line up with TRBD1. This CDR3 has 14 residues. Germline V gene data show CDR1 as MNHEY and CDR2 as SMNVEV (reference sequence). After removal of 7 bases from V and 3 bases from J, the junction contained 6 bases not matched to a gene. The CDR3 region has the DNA TGTGCCAGCATCACACGGGACAGGGGCTACGAGCAGTACTTC. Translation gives CASITRDRGYEQYF.

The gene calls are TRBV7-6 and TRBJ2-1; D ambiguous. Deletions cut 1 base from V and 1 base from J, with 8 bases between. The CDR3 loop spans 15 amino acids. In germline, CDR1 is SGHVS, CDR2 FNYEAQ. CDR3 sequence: CASSLDLDSYNEQFF. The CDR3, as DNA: TGTGCCAGCAGCTTAGATCTAGATTCCTACAATGAGCAGTTCTTC.